This T cell receptor (beta chain) emerged from a study of CD8+ T cells in alopecia areata. Across the whole study: Patients in the treated group were given tofacitinib by mouth, 5 to 10 mg twice a day.

PBMCs served as the source from which CD4+ and CD8+ T cells were sorted. The CDR3 has 16 amino acids. The V and J ends lost 1 base and 3 bases, in that order; junction bases with no gene match: 5. Germline CDR1 and CDR2: SGHTA and FQGNSA. Extracted RNA was reverse transcribed into cDNA, the sequencing template. Here immunoSEQ multiplex PCR was the method, and the copy in TCRdb shows in-frame clones only, minus some. The data contain 180,000 or so clones, approximately 65% of them singletons. V and J are TRBV7-2 and TRBJ1-5; 8 bases align to TRBD1. Specimen: CD8+ T cells sorted from blood, collected at week 0. The clonotype was recovered from a human donor with alopecia areata. CDR3 DNA: TGTGCCAGCAGCTTAGGGAGGGACAGGTTCAATCAGCCCCAGCATTTT. This sequence encodes CASSLGRDRFNQPQHF.